This T cell receptor (beta chain) comes out of a study of cytomegalovirus exposure and HLA in healthy donors. Findings and limits, study-wide: The study carried out a later analysis of TCR beta sequences. It associated some 18,000 of them with specific HLA alleles at a false discovery rate of 0.05. The number of N-insertions in an Asian-associated ancestry cluster was reportedly below the approximately 700-donor mean in a later analysis.

PCR employed 60 Vbeta and 13 Jbeta primers. Method: immunoSEQ multiplex PCR; TCRdb's copy keeps in-frame clones and lacks some. The sample contains 130,000 or so clones, roughly 84% of which appear only once. Donors were nominally healthy when sampled, though unrecorded immune exposures were likely. Regarding this clone: Its antigen remains unidentified.

V trimming: 3 bases; J trimming: 6 bases; junction bases outside the gene matches: 9. The V gene's germline CDR1 is SGHRS and CDR2 YFSETQ. The CDR3 is 15 residues long. The sample consisted of PBMCs. The V gene is TRBV5-1, the J gene TRBJ2-7; TRBD1 agrees at 10 bases. This clonotype was obtained from a woman under 30 in good health and CMV-seropositive. This chain's CDR3 is CASSSSGTGVGEQYF. CDR3 nucleotide sequence: TGCGCCAGCAGCTCCTCCGGGACAGGGGTAGGCGAGCAGTACTTC.